A single sample is the source of the 3 T cell receptor beta chains below, sequenced in a study of blood T cell repertoires in COVID-19. Produced via immunoSEQ multiplex PCR; TCRdb's table is partial and in-frame only. The sample holds about 220,000 clones, roughly 84% seen once. The sample taken for sequencing was peripheral blood. Source of these receptors: a woman aged 80 or over with acute or convalescent COVID-19.

V gene TRBV4-3 combines with J gene TRBJ1-2; 9 bases are a match to TRBD1. The CDR3 spans 15 residues. Trimming cost V 1 base and J 4 bases; bases outside gene matches: 4. Germline CDR1 and CDR2: LGHNA and YSLEER. The CDR3 spells CASSQAWGQGYGYTF. CDR3 DNA sequence: TGCGCCAGCAGCCAAGCTTGGGGACAGGGCTATGGCTACACCTTC.

The V gene is TRBV25-1, the J gene TRBJ1-6; no firm D call. CDR3 length equals 17 residues. The germline V gene has CDR1 MGHDK and CDR2 SYGVNS. V lost 3 bases to trimming and J lost 10 bases, with 22 bases between them. The CDR3 DNA reads TGTGCCAGCAGTGACTCTGCACAGTATTTCCCGTCATCACCCCTCCACTTT. This sequence encodes CASSDSAQYFPSSPLHF.

The sample holds one count of this clone. Other DNA sequences within the sample encode an identical CDR3. The gene calls are TRBV7-2 and TRBJ2-7, with D unresolved. Germline CDR1 reads SGHTA; CDR2 reads FQGNSA. Trimming pared 1 base from V and 1 base from J, leaving 5 bases between. This CDR3 region has 13 residues. CDR3 DNA: TGTGCCAGCAGCTTAGTTTCTTCCTACGAGCAGTACTTC. Its protein is CASSLVSSYEQYF.